Presented here are 11 T cell receptor beta chains from one specimen sequenced in a study of response to subunit inactivated influenza vaccine. TCRdb re-analysed the RT-PCR reads in MiXCR, keeping a single row per CDR3 protein. The sample has roughly 500,000 distinct CDR3 sequences; approximately 24% are singletons. The material sequenced was CD4+ T cells sorted from PBMCs, taken approximately 5 days after vaccination. Receptors were obtained from a man in his fifties who received an inactivated influenza vaccine.

The genes are TRBV12-3 or TRBV12-4 and TRBJ2-2; possible D gene TRBD1, 5 bases. Trimming left V 6 bases short and J 6 bases short, with 23 bases between. The CDR3 consists of 17 residues. CDR3 amino acids: CASSLLGRVIKAGELFF. The DNA for the CDR3 is TGTGCCAGCAGCCTTCTGGGCAGGGTCATTAAGGCCGGGGAGCTGTTTTTT.

The CDR3 reads CASSVERTLNTEAFF. The CDR3 DNA sequence: TGCGCCAGCAGCGTAGAGAGGACCCTGAACACTGAAGCTTTCTTT. V and J are TRBV5-1 and TRBJ1-1; D remains ambiguous. V was cut by 4 bases and J by 0 bases, with 13 bases left in between. The CDR3 spans 15 residues. CDR1 and CDR2 (germline): SGHRS, YFSETQ. Supplemented by reference TRBV5-1 and TRBJ1-1, the full variable domain reads KAGVTQTPRYLIKTRGQQVTLSCSPISGHRSVSWYQQTPGQGLQFLFEYFSETQRNKGNFPGRFSGRQFSNSRSEMNVSTLELGDSALYLCASSVERTLNTEAFFGQGTRLTVV.

This chain links TRBV5-5 with TRBJ1-5; D may be TRBD1 (5 bases). The V gene's germline CDR1 is SGHKS and CDR2 YYEKEE (reference sequence). The V and J ends lost 4 bases and 0 bases respectively, with 14 bases between them. The CDR3 is 16 residues long. The CDR3 here is CASSPDRGYSNQPQHF. CDR3 nucleotide sequence: TGTGCCAGCAGCCCGGACCGGGGGTATAGCAATCAGCCCCAGCATTTT.

The chain combines TRBV15 with TRBJ2-3, with 9 bases identical to TRBD2. Germline values: CDR1 LNHNV, CDR2 YYDKDF (reference sequence). With V trimmed by 1 base and J by 2 bases, 16 bases remained unmatched. The CDR3 is 20 residues long. The CDR3 spells CATSRGSAWGAGGITDTQYF. In DNA form, the CDR3 reads TGTGCCACCAGCAGAGGGTCGGCCTGGGGCGCGGGAGGGATCACAGATACGCAGTATTTT. Drawing the rest from reference TRBV15 and TRBJ2-3, the complete variable domain is DAMVIQNPRYQVTQFGKPVTLSCSQTLNHNVMYWYQQKSSQAPKLLFHYYDKDFNNEADTPDNFQSRRPNTSFCFLDIRSPGLGDTAMYLCATSRGSAWGAGGITDTQYFGPGTRLTVL.

This clonotype was detected only a few times. The chain recombines TRBV20-1 with TRBJ1-2, with D perhaps TRBD1 (5 bases). Between the trimmed V and J ends, which lost 0 bases and 3 bases, there was a span of 14 bases. Germline V gene lookup returns CDR1 DFQATT and CDR2 SNEGSKA (reference sequence). The CDR3 runs to 15 residues. The CDR3 sequence: CSAREPGPPDYGYTF. CDR3 DNA sequence: TGCAGTGCTAGAGAACCAGGGCCCCCTGACTATGGCTACACCTTC.

This chain joins TRBV12-3 or TRBV12-4 and TRBJ1-5; maybe TRBD1 (5 bases). Trimming cost V 3 bases and J 4 bases, with 10 bases left between them. This CDR3 spans 14 amino acids. This chain's CDR3 is CASSFTWGNQPQHF. CDR3 sequence (DNA): TGTGCCAGCAGTTTCACATGGGGGAATCAGCCCCAGCATTTT.

This chain uses TRBV14 with TRBJ1-6, with 8 nucleotides matching TRBD1. V shed 2 bases, J shed 8 bases, and the junction held 8 bases outside the gene matches. The CDR3 covers 16 residues. Germline assignment: CDR1 SGHDN and CDR2 FVKESK. In DNA, the CDR3 is TGTGCCAGCAGCCAACTGTCCGGGACAGGCCATTCACCCCTCCACTTT. Its translation: CASSQLSGTGHSPLHF.

This clonotype showed up just a few times. V and J are TRBV29-1 and TRBJ2-3; D unresolved. The V and J ends lost 7 bases and 5 bases respectively, with 16 bases between them. The germline gives CDR1 SQVTM, CDR2 ANQGSEA. CDR3 length: 13 residues. This CDR3 reads CSGAETMGDTQYF. In DNA form, the CDR3 reads TGCAGCGGGGCCGAAACTATGGGAGATACGCAGTATTTT.

This chain's CDR3 is CASNTGAPTDTQYF. Here the CDR3 DNA reads TGCGCCAGCAATACAGGGGCCCCCACAGATACGCAGTATTTT. This chain uses TRBV5-1 with TRBJ2-3, with 7 bases that match TRBD1. Losses at the gene ends were 6 bases for V and 2 bases for J; bases not matched to a gene: 6. CDR1 is SGHRS and CDR2 is YFSETQ in the germline V gene. The CDR3 consists of 14 residues.

This clonotype has only a few counts. V is TRBV7-9 and J is TRBJ2-3, with TRBD1 matching 8 bases. CDR1 and CDR2 (germline): SEHNR, FQNEAQ (reference sequence). The V gene end was trimmed by 5 bases and the J gene end by 4 bases; junction bases not matched to a gene: 5. This CDR3 has 14 amino acids. CDR3 nucleotide sequence: TGTGCCAGCAGCCCCGGACAGGGAGCAGATACGCAGTATTTT. It yields the protein CASSPGQGADTQYF.

The genes are TRBV10-3 and TRBJ2-2; D is uncertain. Trimming took 9 bases from V and 4 from J, leaving 9 bases between them. The CDR3 has 12 amino acids. Germline CDR1 ENHRY, CDR2 SYGVKD. The CDR3 sequence: CAMSITTGELFF. The CDR3 bases are TGTGCCATGAGTATTACCACCGGGGAGCTGTTTTTT.